Listed below are T cell receptor beta chains from one sample, sequenced in a study of shared clonotypes between healthy human individuals. The data were produced by immunoSEQ multiplex PCR, yet TCRdb's version contains in-frame clones alone and is incomplete. The sample includes 2 million to 3 million clones, 93% of them seen just once. Sequencing was done on a sample of naive CD4+ T cells from PBMCs. The receptors come from a man aged 18-30 years in good health. Some clones in this sample may be carry-over from other donors' samples. Both conserved end residues are part of each CDR3. Each record gives: clone size, CDR3 length, J gene, V gene, D gene, CDR3 protein, CDR3 DNA. The D gene is left open where the match is weak. The listing skips clone size in some rows; elsewhere it reads once, few, many or a size class.

size: -
length: 17
J: TRBJ2-2
V: TRBV9
D: TRBD2
CDR3: CASSAGPSGSDTGELFF
DNA: TGTGCCAGCAGCGCTGGACCTAGCGGGAGCGACACCGGGGAGCTGTTTTTT

size: -
length: 17
J: TRBJ2-7
V: TRBV28
D: TRBD2
CDR3: CASTSSEAREGLYEQYF
DNA: TGTGCCAGCACCTCCTCAGAGGCGCGGGAGGGCCTCTACGAGCAGTACTTC

size: -
length: 17
J: TRBJ2-5
V: TRBV7-6
D: -
CDR3: CASSLASAGWGQETQYF
DNA: TGTGCCAGCAGCTTAGCATCGGCAGGGTGGGGGCAAGAGACCCAGTACTTC

size: -
length: 13
J: TRBJ1-1
V: TRBV2
D: -
CDR3: CASKQGEDTEAFF
DNA: TGTGCCAGCAAACAGGGAGAGGACACTGAAGCTTTCTTT

size: -
length: 15
J: TRBJ1-5
V: TRBV19
D: TRBD1
CDR3: CASSIGGTGTQPQHF
DNA: TGTGCCAGTAGTATTGGCGGGACAGGGACTCAGCCCCAGCATTTT

size: -
length: 17
J: TRBJ2-3
V: TRBV4-2
D: TRBD2
CDR3: CASSQVASGRSTDTQYF
DNA: TGTGCCAGCAGCCAAGTGGCTAGCGGGAGGTCCACAGATACGCAGTATTTT

size: -
length: 16
J: TRBJ2-7
V: TRBV5-1
D: TRBD2
CDR3: CASSLTTSGSSYEQYF
DNA: TGCGCCAGCAGCTTGACGACTAGCGGGAGCTCCTACGAGCAGTACTTC

size: -
length: 16
J: TRBJ1-3
V: TRBV5-1
D: -
CDR3: CASSSYSGRAGNTIYF
DNA: TGCGCCAGCAGCTCGTATTCGGGCAGGGCTGGAAACACCATATATTTT

size: once
length: 15
J: TRBJ2-5
V: TRBV30
D: -
CDR3: CAWSIGGGKGETQYF
DNA: TGTGCCTGGAGTATTGGAGGGGGGAAGGGGGAGACCCAGTACTTC

size: -
length: 17
J: TRBJ1-1
V: TRBV5-1
D: -
CDR3: CASSPPGGAGMNTEAFF
DNA: TGCGCCAGCAGCCCGCCTGGGGGGGCGGGCATGAACACTGAAGCTTTCTTT

size: -
length: 14
J: TRBJ1-1
V: TRBV28
D: -
CDR3: CASRRWTARTEAFF
DNA: TGTGCCAGCAGACGATGGACAGCCCGCACTGAAGCTTTCTTT

size: -
length: 14
J: TRBJ1-1
V: TRBV11-3
D: -
CDR3: CASSLYEVYPEAFF
DNA: TGTGCCAGCAGCTTATATGAGGTCTACCCTGAAGCTTTCTTT

size: -
length: 12
J: TRBJ1-2
V: TRBV5-8
D: -
CDR3: CASSLGGYGYTF
DNA: TGTGCCAGCAGCCTGGGGGGGTATGGCTACACCTTC

size: -
length: 16
J: TRBJ2-4
V: TRBV5-1
D: TRBD2
CDR3: CASSPPAASGSNIQYF
DNA: TGCGCCAGCAGCCCCCCGGCGGCTAGCGGGAGTAACATTCAGTACTTC

size: -
length: 16
J: TRBJ2-5
V: TRBV5-1
D: TRBD2
CDR3: CASTGSGSPRGETQYF
DNA: TGCGCCTCCACGGGTAGCGGGAGCCCCCGGGGGGAGACCCAGTACTTC

size: -
length: 15
J: TRBJ1-2
V: TRBV2
D: -
CDR3: CASSEDAAIGYGYTF
DNA: TGTGCCAGCAGTGAAGACGCGGCGATTGGCTATGGCTACACCTTC

size: -
length: 13
J: TRBJ1-2
V: TRBV6-5
D: TRBD1
CDR3: CASKDRGNYGYTF
DNA: TGTGCCAGCAAAGACAGGGGTAACTATGGCTACACCTTC

size: once
length: 14
J: TRBJ1-1
V: TRBV5-1
D: -
CDR3: CASSLRAENTEAFF
DNA: TGCGCCAGCAGCTTAAGGGCCGAGAACACTGAAGCTTTCTTT

size: once
length: 11
J: TRBJ1-1
V: TRBV20-1
D: -
CDR3: CSASLRIEAFF
DNA: TGCAGTGCTAGTCTACGGATTGAAGCTTTCTTT

size: -
length: 15
J: TRBJ2-1
V: TRBV7-6
D: -
CDR3: CASSLVGITGNEQFF
DNA: TGTGCCAGCAGCTTAGTAGGAATAACAGGCAATGAGCAGTTCTTC

size: -
length: 17
J: TRBJ2-1
V: TRBV7-9
D: -
CDR3: CASSLLPGLGTYNEQFF
DNA: TGTGCCAGCAGCTTACTCCCGGGACTCGGAACCTACAATGAGCAGTTCTTC